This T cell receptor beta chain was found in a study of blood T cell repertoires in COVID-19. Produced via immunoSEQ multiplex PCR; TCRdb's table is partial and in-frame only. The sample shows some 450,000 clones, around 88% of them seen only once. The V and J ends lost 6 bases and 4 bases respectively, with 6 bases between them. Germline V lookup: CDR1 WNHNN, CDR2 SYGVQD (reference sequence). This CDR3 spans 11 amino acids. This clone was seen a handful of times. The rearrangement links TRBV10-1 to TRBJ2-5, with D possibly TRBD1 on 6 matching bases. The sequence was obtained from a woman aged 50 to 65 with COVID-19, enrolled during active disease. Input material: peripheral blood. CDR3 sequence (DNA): TGCGCCAGCAGAGGGGGAGAGACCCAGTACTTC. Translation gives CASRGGETQYF.